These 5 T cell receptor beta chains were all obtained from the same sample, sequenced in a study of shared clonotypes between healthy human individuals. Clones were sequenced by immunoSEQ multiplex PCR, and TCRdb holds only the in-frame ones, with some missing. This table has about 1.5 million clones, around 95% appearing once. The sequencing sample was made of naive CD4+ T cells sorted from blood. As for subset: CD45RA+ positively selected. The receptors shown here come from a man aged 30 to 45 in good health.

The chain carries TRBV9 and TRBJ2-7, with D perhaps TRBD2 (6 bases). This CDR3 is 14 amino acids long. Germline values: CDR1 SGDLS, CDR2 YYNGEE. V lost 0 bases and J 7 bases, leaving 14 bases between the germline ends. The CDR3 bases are TGTGCCAGCAGCGTAGTTTCGGGAGCCTTGGAGCAGTACTTC. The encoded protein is CASSVVSGALEQYF.

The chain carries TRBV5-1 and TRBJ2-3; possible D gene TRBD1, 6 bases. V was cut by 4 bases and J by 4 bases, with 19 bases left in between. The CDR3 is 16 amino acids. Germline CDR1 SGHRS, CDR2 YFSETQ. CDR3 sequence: CASSTALGGAADTQYF. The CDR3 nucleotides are TGCGCCAGCAGCACGGCTCTAGGGGGAGCGGCAGATACGCAGTATTTT.

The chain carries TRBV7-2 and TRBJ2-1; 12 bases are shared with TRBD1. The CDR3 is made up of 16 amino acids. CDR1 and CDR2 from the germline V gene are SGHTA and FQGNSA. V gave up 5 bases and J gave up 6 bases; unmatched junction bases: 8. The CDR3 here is CASSLTGTGGRNEQFF. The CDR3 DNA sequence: TGTGCCAGCAGCCTAACCGGGACAGGGGGCCGCAATGAGCAGTTCTTC.

The CDR3 DNA reads TGTGCCGGCGACGGAACTAACTATGGCTACACCTTC. Its protein product is CAGDGTNYGYTF. The gene calls are TRBV2 and TRBJ1-2, with D unresolved. This CDR3 has 12 amino acids. Trimming removed 11 bases from V and 0 bases from J, with 10 bases in between. CDR1 is SNHLY and CDR2 is FYNNEI in the germline V gene.

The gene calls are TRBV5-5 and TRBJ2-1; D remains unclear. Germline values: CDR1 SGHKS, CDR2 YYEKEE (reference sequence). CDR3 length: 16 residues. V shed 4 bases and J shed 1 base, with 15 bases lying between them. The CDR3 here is CASSPSLFLSYNEQFF. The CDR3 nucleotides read TGTGCCAGCAGCCCGAGCCTATTTTTATCCTACAATGAGCAGTTCTTC.